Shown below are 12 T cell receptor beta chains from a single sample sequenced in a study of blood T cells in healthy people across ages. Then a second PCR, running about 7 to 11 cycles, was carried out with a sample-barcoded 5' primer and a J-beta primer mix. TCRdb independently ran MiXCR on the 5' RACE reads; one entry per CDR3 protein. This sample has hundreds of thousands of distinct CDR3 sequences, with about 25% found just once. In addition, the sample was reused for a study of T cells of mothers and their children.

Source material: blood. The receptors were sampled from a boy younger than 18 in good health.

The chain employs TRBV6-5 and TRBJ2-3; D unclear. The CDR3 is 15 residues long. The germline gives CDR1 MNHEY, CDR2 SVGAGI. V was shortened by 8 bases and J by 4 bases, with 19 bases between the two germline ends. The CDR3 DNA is TGTGCCAGCGGATTAGGACCCTTAGCTCCAGATACGCAGTATTTT. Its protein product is CASGLGPLAPDTQYF.

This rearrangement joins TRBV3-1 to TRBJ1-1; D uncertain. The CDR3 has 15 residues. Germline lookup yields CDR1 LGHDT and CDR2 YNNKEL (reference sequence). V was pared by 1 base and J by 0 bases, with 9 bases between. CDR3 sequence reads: CASSQAAAMNTEAFF. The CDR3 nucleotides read TGTGCCAGCAGCCAAGCGGCAGCTATGAACACTGAAGCTTTCTTT.

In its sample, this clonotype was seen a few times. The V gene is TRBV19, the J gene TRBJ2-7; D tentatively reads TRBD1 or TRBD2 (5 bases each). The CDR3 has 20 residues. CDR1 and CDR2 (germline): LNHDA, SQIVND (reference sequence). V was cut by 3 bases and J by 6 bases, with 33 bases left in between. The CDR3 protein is CASSIRLDWDVANTGAEQYF. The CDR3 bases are TGTGCCAGTAGTATCCGACTCGACTGGGACGTGGCTAACACCGGAGCCGAGCAGTACTTC. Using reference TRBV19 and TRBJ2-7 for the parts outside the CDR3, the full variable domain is DGGITQSPKYLFRKEGQNVTLSCEQNLNHDAMYWYRQDPGQGLRLIYYSQIVNDFQKGDIAEGYSVSREKKESFPLTVTSAQKNPTAFYLCASSIRLDWDVANTGAEQYFGPGTRLTVT.

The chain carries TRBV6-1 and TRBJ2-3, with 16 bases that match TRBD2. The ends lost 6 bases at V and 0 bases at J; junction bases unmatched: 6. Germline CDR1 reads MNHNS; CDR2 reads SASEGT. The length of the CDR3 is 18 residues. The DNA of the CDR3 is TGTGCCAGCAGAAAGGGACTAGCGGGGGGGAAAAGCACAGATACGCAGTATTTT. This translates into CASRKGLAGGKSTDTQYF.

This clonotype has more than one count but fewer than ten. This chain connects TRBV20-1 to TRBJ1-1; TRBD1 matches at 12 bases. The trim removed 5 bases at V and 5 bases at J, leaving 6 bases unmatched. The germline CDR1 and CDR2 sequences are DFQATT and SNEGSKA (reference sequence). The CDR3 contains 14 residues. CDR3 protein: CSAPRGQGATEAFF. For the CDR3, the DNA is TGCAGTGCTCCGAGGGGACAGGGGGCGACTGAAGCTTTCTTT.

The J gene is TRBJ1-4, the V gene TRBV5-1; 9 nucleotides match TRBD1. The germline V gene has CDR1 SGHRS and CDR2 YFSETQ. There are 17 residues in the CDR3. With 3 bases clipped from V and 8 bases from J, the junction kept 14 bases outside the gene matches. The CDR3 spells CASSSLPTTGGNEKLFF. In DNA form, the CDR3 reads TGCGCCAGCAGCTCGCTTCCGACGACAGGGGGTAACGAAAAACTGTTTTTT.

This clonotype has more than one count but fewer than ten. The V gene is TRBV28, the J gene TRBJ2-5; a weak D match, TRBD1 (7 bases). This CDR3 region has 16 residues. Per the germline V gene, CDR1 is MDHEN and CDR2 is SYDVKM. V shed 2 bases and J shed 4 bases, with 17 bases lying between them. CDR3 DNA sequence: TGTGCCAGCAGTTTAGTGAGGGGGCTGGGGGGAGAGACCCAGTACTTC. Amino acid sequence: CASSLVRGLGGETQYF.

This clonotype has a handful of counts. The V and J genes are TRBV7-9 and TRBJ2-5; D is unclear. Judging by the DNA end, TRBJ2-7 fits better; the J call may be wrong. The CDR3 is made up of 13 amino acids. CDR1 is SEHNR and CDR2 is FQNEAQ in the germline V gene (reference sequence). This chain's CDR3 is CASSPPGVDEQYF. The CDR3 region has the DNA TGTGCCAGCAGCCCCCCGGGCGTGGACGAGCAGTACTTC.

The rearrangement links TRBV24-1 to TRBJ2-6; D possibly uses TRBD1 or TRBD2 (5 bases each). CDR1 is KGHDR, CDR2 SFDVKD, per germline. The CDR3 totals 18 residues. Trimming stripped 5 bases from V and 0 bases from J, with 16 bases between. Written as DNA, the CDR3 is TGTGCCACCAGTGGCCCATCCCAGGGACCCTCTGGGGCCAACGTCCTGACTTTC. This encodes CATSGPSQGPSGANVLTF.

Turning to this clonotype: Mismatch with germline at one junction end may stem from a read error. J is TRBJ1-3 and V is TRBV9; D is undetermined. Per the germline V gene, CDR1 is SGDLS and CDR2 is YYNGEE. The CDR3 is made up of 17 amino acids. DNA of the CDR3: TGTGCCAGCAGCCTCCGGGCAGGAGGAGGACCTGGAGACACCATATATTTT. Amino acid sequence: CASSLRAGGGPGDTIYF.

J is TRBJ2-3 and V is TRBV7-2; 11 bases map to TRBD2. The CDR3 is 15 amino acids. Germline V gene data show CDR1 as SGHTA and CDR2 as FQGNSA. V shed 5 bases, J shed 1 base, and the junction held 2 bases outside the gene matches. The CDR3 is CASSPSGRRTDTQYF. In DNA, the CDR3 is TGTGCCAGCAGCCCTAGCGGGAGGCGCACAGATACGCAGTATTTT.

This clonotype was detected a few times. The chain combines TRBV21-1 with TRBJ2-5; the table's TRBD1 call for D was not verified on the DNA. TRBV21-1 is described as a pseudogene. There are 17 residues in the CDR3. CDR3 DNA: TGTGCCAGAGACTTACTAACCGGGACAACGAAAGGGGAGACCCAGTACTTC. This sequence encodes CARDLLTGTTKGETQYF.